The 23 T cell receptor beta chains below all came from one sample that was sequenced in a study of blood T cell repertoires in COVID-19. The assay was immunoSEQ multiplex PCR, and TCRdb's table has in-frame clones only and misses some. The sample consists of about 200,000 clones, 90% to 95% of them appearing once. The sample taken for sequencing was peripheral blood. These receptors all come from a man between 60 and 75 years old with COVID-19, enrolled during active disease.

The chain is built from TRBV10-3 and TRBJ1-5; D is perhaps TRBD1 (5 bases). This CDR3 contains 14 residues. Trimming shortened V by 6 bases and J by 3 bases, and 12 bases separated the two germline ends. The germline gives CDR1 ENHRY, CDR2 SYGVKD. CDR3 coding DNA: TGTGCCATCAGCGGTGACAGTTACAATCAGCCCCAGCATTTT. As protein: CAISGDSYNQPQHF.

The chain employs TRBV4-2 and TRBJ1-1; weak D call: TRBD1 (6 bases). Trimming shortened V by 0 bases and J by 8 bases, and 7 bases separated the two germline ends. The CDR3 totals 12 residues. Germline-derived CDR1 and CDR2 are LGHNA and YNFKEQ. CDR3 sequence reads: CASSQETGEAFF. The CDR3 DNA is TGTGCCAGCAGCCAAGAAACAGGGGAAGCTTTCTTT.

The chain combines TRBV7-2 with TRBJ2-2, with D possibly TRBD1 on 7 matching bases. CDR1 and CDR2 from the germline V gene are SGHTA and FQGNSA. V was clipped by 0 bases and J by 5 bases, with 10 bases between them. The CDR3 extends over 15 amino acids. CDR3 DNA sequence: TGTGCCAGCAGCTTAGCTCAGGGGGGAACCGGGGAGCTGTTTTTT. It is translated as CASSLAQGGTGELFF. The full variable domain, in which reference TRBV7-2 and TRBJ2-2 provide the parts outside the CDR3, is GAGVSQSPSNKVTEKGKDVELRCDPISGHTALYWYRQSLGQGLEFLIYFQGNSAPDKSGLPSDRFSAERTGGSVSTLTIQRTQQEDSAVYLCASSLAQGGTGELFFGEGSRLTVL.

The J gene is TRBJ2-3, the V gene TRBV10-3; 14 bases are a match to TRBD2. The length of the CDR3 is 16 residues. Germline V gives CDR1 ENHRY, CDR2 SYGVKD. Trimming cost V 6 bases and J 6 bases; bases outside gene matches: 8. The CDR3 spells CAIRRLAGGPVDTQYF. Written as DNA, the CDR3 is TGTGCCATCAGACGACTAGCGGGAGGGCCAGTGGATACGCAGTATTTT.

The chain employs TRBV3-1 (or the pseudogene TRBV3-2) and TRBJ1-1; D gene uncertain. The CDR3 sequence is 16 residues long. CDR1 and CDR2 from the germline V gene are LGHDT and YNNKEL (reference sequence). V was shortened by 1 base and J by 10 bases, with 22 bases between the two germline ends. In nucleotides, the CDR3 is TGTGCCAGCAGCCAAGGCTCGGAGCGCGCCCTACTGAGAGCTTTCTTT. This gives the protein CASSQGSERALLRAFF.

The rearrangement links TRBV6-5 to TRBJ2-1, with D possibly TRBD1 on 6 matching bases. There are 14 residues in the CDR3. CDR1 is MNHEY, CDR2 SVGAGI, per germline. Deletions cut 6 bases from V and 6 bases from J, with 15 bases between. The CDR3, as DNA: TGTGCCAGCAGAAGTTCCGGGACACCCAATGAGCAGTTCTTC. The encoded protein is CASRSSGTPNEQFF.

The chain joins TRBV24-1 to TRBJ1-1, with unresolved D. Germline V CDR1 and CDR2: KGHDR, SFDVKD. The V end lost 3 bases, the J end lost 1 base, and 8 bases lay between the germline ends. This CDR3 has 14 amino acids. CDR3 protein: CATSDPTGNTEAFF. The CDR3 coding sequence is TGTGCCACCAGTGATCCGACTGGGAACACTGAAGCTTTCTTT.

The chain recombines TRBV11-2 with TRBJ2-2; possibly TRBD1 for D (6 bases). Germline V CDR1 and CDR2: SGHAT, FQNNGV. This CDR3 spans 14 amino acids. Trimming shortened V by 2 bases and J by 5 bases, and 9 bases separated the two germline ends. In DNA form, the CDR3 reads TGTGCCAGCAGCTTATCCCAGGGGACCGGGGAGCTGTTTTTT. This encodes CASSLSQGTGELFF.

The chain recombines TRBV4-1 with TRBJ1-1; 12 bases align to TRBD1. V was clipped by 1 base and J by 1 base; unmatched bases: 7. CDR1 MGHRA and CDR2 YSYEKL come from the germline V gene. CDR3 length: 18 residues. CDR3 region: CASSQAGTGGPSNTEAFF. In DNA form, the CDR3 reads TGCGCCAGCAGCCAAGCGGGGACAGGGGGCCCCTCGAACACTGAAGCTTTCTTT.

V gene TRBV6-2 or TRBV6-3 combines with J gene TRBJ2-4; 9 bases are a match to TRBD1. The germline V gene has CDR1 MNHEY and CDR2 SVGEGT. This CDR3 has 16 residues. The V gene end was trimmed by 2 bases and the J gene end by 3 bases; junction bases not matched to a gene: 5. CDR3 protein: CASSYRDRVDKNIQYF. The CDR3 DNA reads as TGTGCCAGCAGTTACAGGGACAGGGTGGACAAAAACATTCAGTACTTC.

The genes are TRBV9 and TRBJ1-6; 7 nucleotides line up with TRBD1. Trimming took 0 bases from V and 9 from J; bases not matched to a gene: 6. From germline, CDR1 is SGDLS and CDR2 YYNGEE. The CDR3 sequence is 15 residues long. In DNA, the CDR3 is TGTGCCAGCAGCGTAGCGGCACAGGGGAGTTCACCCCTCCACTTT. It is translated as CASSVAAQGSSPLHF.

This sequence joins TRBV29-1 and TRBJ1-2; D ambiguous. The germline V gene has CDR1 SQVTM and CDR2 ANQGSEA. The germline V and J ends were trimmed by 5 bases and 7 bases, with 8 bases remaining between them. The CDR3 length is 10 residues. The DNA of the CDR3 is TGCAGCGTTCCCAGGCTTGGCTACACCTTC. It specifies CSVPRLGYTF.

V usage is TRBV6-5 and J usage is TRBJ1-2, with D possibly matching TRBD1 (6 bases). This CDR3 contains 15 residues. V lost 3 bases, J lost 0 bases, and 11 bases lay in between. CDR1 is MNHEY, CDR2 SVGAGI, per germline. The DNA of the CDR3 is TGTGCCAGCAGTTATTTGAGGGGGACTAACTATGGCTACACCTTC. This encodes CASSYLRGTNYGYTF.

V is TRBV7-9 and J is TRBJ1-6, with TRBD1 as a possible D gene (6 bases). The V gene lost 1 base and the J gene lost 4 bases, with 11 bases spanning the gap. Germline assignment: CDR1 SEHNR and CDR2 FQNEAQ (reference sequence). The CDR3 is 16 residues long. The CDR3 is CASSLGRQGYNSPLHF. CDR3 nucleotides: TGTGCCAGCAGCTTAGGAAGGCAGGGGTATAATTCACCCCTCCACTTT.

The chain links TRBV24-1 to TRBJ2-3, with D maybe TRBD2 (5 bases). Germline-derived CDR1 and CDR2 are KGHDR and SFDVKD. The CDR3 extends over 12 amino acids. V shed 6 bases and J shed 7 bases, with 10 bases lying between them. DNA of the CDR3: TGTGCCACCAGTAGCCGGGGATATACGCAGTATTTT. This translates into CATSSRGYTQYF.

V usage is TRBV10-3 and J usage is TRBJ1-1, with D maybe TRBD1 (5 bases). CDR1 is ENHRY, CDR2 SYGVKD, per germline. V was clipped by 6 bases and J by 1 base, with 12 bases between them. This CDR3 spans 14 amino acids. CDR3 sequence (DNA): TGTGCCATCAGGGGTACAGGAAAGAACACTGAAGCTTTCTTT. Amino acid sequence: CAIRGTGKNTEAFF.

The V gene is TRBV2, the J gene TRBJ1-5; D call uncertain. Per the germline V gene, CDR1 is SNHLY and CDR2 is FYNNEI. The CDR3 sequence is 13 residues long. The ends were cut back, 7 bases at V and 2 bases at J, with 9 bases in the middle. CDR3 amino acids: CASTKEGNQPQHF. CDR3 DNA: TGTGCCAGCACTAAGGAGGGCAATCAGCCCCAGCATTTT.

V and J are TRBV4-2 and TRBJ1-2; 7 bases line up with TRBD1. This CDR3 comprises 14 residues. CDR1 LGHNA and CDR2 YNFKEQ come from the germline V gene. V shed 0 bases and J 8 bases; nucleotides not matched to a gene: 6. Here the CDR3 DNA reads TGTGCCAGCAGCCAAGACGTAGGACAGGCGGGCTACACCTTC. Its translation: CASSQDVGQAGYTF.

The gene calls are TRBV5-1 and TRBJ1-2; tentatively, D is TRBD1 (6 bases). Trimming stripped 4 bases from V and 6 bases from J, with 13 bases between. This CDR3 contains 13 residues. Germline-derived CDR1 and CDR2 are SGHRS and YFSETQ. The CDR3 loop is CASSEGTPNGYTF. The DNA of the CDR3 is TGCGCCAGCAGCGAGGGGACACCGAATGGCTACACCTTC.

The CDR3 loop is CASHENLERGGYTF. CDR3 bases: TGTGCCAGTCACGAAAACCTCGAGCGCGGCGGCTACACCTTC. The chain has TRBV28 and TRBJ1-2; D remains unclear. Germline V gene sequence: CDR1 MDHEN, CDR2 SYDVKM. This CDR3 region has 14 residues. V was cut by 9 bases and J by 8 bases, with 22 bases left in between.

The V and J genes are TRBV7-2 and TRBJ1-4, with TRBD1 matching 7 bases. The CDR3 contains 15 residues. Germline V gene sequence: CDR1 SGHTA, CDR2 FQGNSA. J lost 4 bases, V lost 3 bases, and 5 bases had no gene match. The CDR3 sequence: CASSFGGQNNEKLFF. The DNA for the CDR3 is TGTGCCAGCAGCTTTGGGGGACAGAATAATGAAAAACTGTTTTTT.

This clone was found a few times. The chain recombines TRBV28 with TRBJ1-5, with 11 bases fitting TRBD1. The CDR3 covers 16 residues. Germline lookup yields CDR1 MDHEN and CDR2 SYDVKM. Losses at the gene ends were 3 bases for V and 4 bases for J; bases not matched to a gene: 5. The CDR3 reads CASSFVGQGANQPQHF. Written as DNA, the CDR3 is TGTGCCAGCAGTTTTGTAGGACAGGGGGCGAATCAGCCCCAGCATTTT.

The V and J genes are TRBV19 and TRBJ2-5; 7 bases match TRBD1. CDR3 length equals 14 residues. Germline assignment: CDR1 LNHDA and CDR2 SQIVND (reference sequence). Trimming removed 4 bases from V and 5 bases from J; junction bases left unmatched: 7. The chain's CDR3 is CASSTGQVRETQYF. The CDR3 bases are TGTGCCAGTAGTACCGGACAGGTTAGGGAGACCCAGTACTTC.